This T cell receptor (beta chain) was documented in a study of CD8+ T cells in alopecia areata (dated by TCRdb to 2016 to 2019). About the investigation overall: Treated patients were enrolled in an open-label pilot trial of oral tofacitinib, 5 to 10 mg twice daily, for moderate-to-severe alopecia areata. Tofacitinib was administered for 6 to 18 months, and 6 months of follow-up off drug were then conducted to assess delayed response and recurrence. In treated patients, disease severity was measured using the SALT score, which gives the percentage of scalp surface area affected. The study used high-throughput TCRbeta sequencing to examine T cell clonal expansion in alopecia areata, in both the C3H/HeJ mouse model and human patients. Human TCRbeta sequencing covered scalp tissue and sorted CD4+ and CD8+ peripheral blood T cells from patchy and totalis/universalis alopecia areata patients and healthy controls. Tofacitinib-treated patients had biopsies at baseline and at 4 and 24 weeks of treatment, with a later scalp biopsy in several patients. Scalp clonality was compared across normal scalp (n=4), patchy alopecia areata scalp (n=8), and alopecia totalis/universalis scalp (n=8). RNA came from the PAXgene miRNA kit for fixed scalp, the miRNeasy kit for PBMCs, and the RNeasy kit for mouse skin. Amplification of TCRbeta CDR3 regions was done by immunoSEQ multiplex PCR using 35 Vbeta forward primers and 13 Jbeta reverse primers.

In the case of this clone: Its antigen remains unidentified. Base qualities are not recorded, but no much larger clone differs from it by a single base.

The library came from the immunoSEQ multiplex PCR assay. RNA was extracted from all samples and reverse transcribed into cDNA as template for TCR sequencing. First-strand cDNA was synthesized with SuperScript III using a 2:1 mix of oligo-dT and random hexamers. A synthetic immune receptor repertoire was used to assess amplification bias, and residual bias was removed computationally. Concerning the study's data processing: Raw reads were preprocessed to remove errors, and CDR3 was defined according to IMGT conventions as the region from the conserved cysteine to phenylalanine. Clonality was calculated as 1 minus Shannon entropy normalized by log2 of the number of productive unique TCRs. Scalp TCRbeta sequences were cross-referenced with sorted blood CD4 and CD8 repertoires so that the CD4 or CD8 identity of scalp clones could be inferred. What TCRdb holds here is the immuneACCESS table cut down to in-frame rearrangements. Part of the clones is not present; checked against another copy, under half of the missing clones reflect an unresolved V gene, and the others are unexplained. D and trimming come from the DNA, and the V and J calls and clone size come from that table. This sample lists about 190,000 clones; roughly 64% were detected once. Of the sample, 4.2% is held by the ten largest clones.

The time point label on this specimen signifies: around 4 weeks on oral tofacitinib. What the treatment or condition label conveys for this sample: oral pan-JAK inhibitor, 5-10 mg twice daily. Peripheral blood and lesional scalp punch biopsies were obtained from patients with alopecia areata. PBMCs were isolated by density centrifugation and stained for CD3, CD4 and CD8, after which CD4+ and CD8+ T cells were sorted on a FACSAria. The germline V gene (reference sequence) gives CDR1 as GTSNPN and CDR2 as SVGIG. Taken from cysteine to phenylalanine, the CDR3 has 13 residues. Kept here is only the CDR3 DNA, which spans 39 bases and is read in frame from base 1. The V and J ends are trimmed by 7 bases and 5 bases, leaving 17 bases between them. Overall results and qualifications from the work: Tofacitinib significantly lowered scalp clonality and the number of expanded CD8+ clones among the top 100 scalp clones. Because the treated cohort was small and had only one nonresponder, larger studies are needed to examine links between baseline CD8+ expansion and response. Compared with normal scalp, lesional scalp had higher clonality and more expanded CD8+ clones, particularly in alopecia totalis/universalis, a pattern that suggests antigenic drive. Scalp TCR repertoire analysis is complicated because resident alphabeta T cells in normal human skin are also sequenced, whereas mouse skin is dominated by gammadelta T cells. Many expanded lesional clones were found to persist in scalp and blood during tofacitinib treatment, and relapse after treatment cessation may be partly explained by this persistence. Compared with mice, TCR sequences shared between patients were less clear, possibly partly because of HLA diversity across the patient population.

The chain was built from TRBV30 and TRBJ1-1; the D gene is unclear. The source of this sequence is a human donor with alopecia areata. This sample comprised CD4+ T cells sorted from blood, obtained at week 4, from a patient treated with tofacitinib. The CDR3 corresponds to CASVRTGKTEAFF. The DNA sequence reads TGTGCCTCAGTAAGGACGGGAAAGACTGAAGCTTTCTTT.